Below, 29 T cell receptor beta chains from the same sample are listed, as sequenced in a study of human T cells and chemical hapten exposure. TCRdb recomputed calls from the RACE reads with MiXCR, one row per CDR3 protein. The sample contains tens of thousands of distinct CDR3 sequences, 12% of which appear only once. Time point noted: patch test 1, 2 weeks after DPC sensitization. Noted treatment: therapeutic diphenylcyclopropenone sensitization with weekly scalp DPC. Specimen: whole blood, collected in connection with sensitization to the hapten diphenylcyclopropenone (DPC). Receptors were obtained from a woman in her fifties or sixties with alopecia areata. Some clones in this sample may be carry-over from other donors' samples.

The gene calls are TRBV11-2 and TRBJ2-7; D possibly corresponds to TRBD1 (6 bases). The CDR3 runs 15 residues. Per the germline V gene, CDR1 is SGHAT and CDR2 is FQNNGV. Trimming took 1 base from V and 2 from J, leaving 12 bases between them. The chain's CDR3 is CASSLVSGQTYEQYF. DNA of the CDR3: TGTGCCAGCAGCTTAGTATCCGGACAGACCTACGAGCAGTACTTC.

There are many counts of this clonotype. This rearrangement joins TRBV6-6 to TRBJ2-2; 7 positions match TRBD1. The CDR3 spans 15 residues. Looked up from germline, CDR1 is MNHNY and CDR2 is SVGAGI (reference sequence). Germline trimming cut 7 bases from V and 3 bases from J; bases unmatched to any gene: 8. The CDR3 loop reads CASKASQGYTGELFF. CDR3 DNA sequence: TGTGCCAGCAAAGCTTCACAGGGGTACACCGGGGAGCTGTTTTTT.

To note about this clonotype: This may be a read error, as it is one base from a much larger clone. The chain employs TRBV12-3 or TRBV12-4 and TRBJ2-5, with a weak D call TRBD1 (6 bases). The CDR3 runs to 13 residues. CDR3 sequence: CASSLDSQESQYF. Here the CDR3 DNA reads TGTGCCAGCAGCCTGGACAGCCAAGAGTCCCAGTACTTC.

The CDR3 loop is CSALLRGETQYF. CDR3 sequence (DNA): TGCAGTGCCCTTCTCAGGGGAGAGACCCAGTACTTC. The chain is built from TRBV20-1 and TRBJ2-5; TRBD1 is a possible D gene (6 bases). Germline loops: CDR1 DFQATT, CDR2 SNEGSKA (reference sequence). The CDR3 runs 12 residues. V was cut by 6 bases and J by 4 bases, with 12 bases left in between.

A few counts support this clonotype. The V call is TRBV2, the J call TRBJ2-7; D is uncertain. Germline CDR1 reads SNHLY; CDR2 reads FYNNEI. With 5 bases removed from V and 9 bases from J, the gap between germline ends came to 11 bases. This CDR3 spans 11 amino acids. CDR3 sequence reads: CASSHLDGQYF. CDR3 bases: TGTGCCAGCAGTCATCTGGACGGGCAGTACTTC.

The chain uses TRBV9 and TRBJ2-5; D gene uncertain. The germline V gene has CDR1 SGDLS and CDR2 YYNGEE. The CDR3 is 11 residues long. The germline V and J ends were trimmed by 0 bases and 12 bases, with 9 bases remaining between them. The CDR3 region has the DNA TGTGCCAGCAGCGTAGCCAGGCCTAAGTACTTC. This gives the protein CASSVARPKYF.

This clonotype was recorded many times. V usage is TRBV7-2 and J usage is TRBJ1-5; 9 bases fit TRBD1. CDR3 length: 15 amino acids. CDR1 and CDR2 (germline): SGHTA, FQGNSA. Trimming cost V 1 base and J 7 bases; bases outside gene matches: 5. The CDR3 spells CASSLGTGVFQPQHF. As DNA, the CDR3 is TGTGCCAGCAGCTTAGGGACAGGGGTTTTCCAGCCCCAGCATTTT. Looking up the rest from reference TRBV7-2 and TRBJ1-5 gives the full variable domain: GAGVSQSPSNKVTEKGKDVELRCDPISGHTALYWYRQSLGQGLEFLIYFQGNSAPDKSGLPSDRFSAERTGGSVSTLTIQRTQQEDSAVYLCASSLGTGVFQPQHFGDGTRLSIL.

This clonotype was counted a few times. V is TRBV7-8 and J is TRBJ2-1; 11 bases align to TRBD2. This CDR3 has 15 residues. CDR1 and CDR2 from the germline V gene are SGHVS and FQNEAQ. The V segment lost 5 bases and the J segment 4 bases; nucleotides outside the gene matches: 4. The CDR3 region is CASSTIAGGYNEQFF. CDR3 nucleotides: TGTGCCAGCAGCACAATAGCGGGGGGGTACAATGAGCAGTTCTTC.

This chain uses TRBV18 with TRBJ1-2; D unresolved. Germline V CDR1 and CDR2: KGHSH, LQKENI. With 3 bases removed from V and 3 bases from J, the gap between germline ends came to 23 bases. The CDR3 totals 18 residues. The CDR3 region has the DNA TGTGCCAGCTCACCGACTCTCCGGAGCTGGACTCTCGACTATGGCTACACCTTC. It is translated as CASSPTLRSWTLDYGYTF.

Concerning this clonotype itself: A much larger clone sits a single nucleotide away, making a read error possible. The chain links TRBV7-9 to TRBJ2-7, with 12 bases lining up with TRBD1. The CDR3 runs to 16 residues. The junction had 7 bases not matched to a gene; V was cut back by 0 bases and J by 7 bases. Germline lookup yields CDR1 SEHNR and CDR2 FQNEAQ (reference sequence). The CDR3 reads CASSLARTGQGAEQYF. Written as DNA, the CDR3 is TGTGCCAGCAGCTTAGCCCGTACGGGACAGGGGGCTGAGCAGTACTTC.

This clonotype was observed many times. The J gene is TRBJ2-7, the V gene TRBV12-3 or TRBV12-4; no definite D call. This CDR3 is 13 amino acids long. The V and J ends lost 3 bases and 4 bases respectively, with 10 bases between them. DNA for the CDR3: TGTGCCAGCAGTTTCCAGGACGGGTACGAGCAGTACTTC. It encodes CASSFQDGYEQYF.

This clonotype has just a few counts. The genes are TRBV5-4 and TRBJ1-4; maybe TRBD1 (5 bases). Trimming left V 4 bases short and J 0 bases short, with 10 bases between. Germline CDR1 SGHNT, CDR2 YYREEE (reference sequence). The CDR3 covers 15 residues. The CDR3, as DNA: TGTGCCAGCAGCCGACAGCCTTCAACTAATGAAAAACTGTTTTTT. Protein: CASSRQPSTNEKLFF.

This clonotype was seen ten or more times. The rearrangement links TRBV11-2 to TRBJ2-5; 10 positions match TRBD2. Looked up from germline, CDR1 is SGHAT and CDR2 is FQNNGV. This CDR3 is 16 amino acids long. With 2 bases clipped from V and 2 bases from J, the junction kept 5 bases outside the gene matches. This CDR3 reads CASSLSSGGHQETQYF. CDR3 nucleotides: TGTGCCAGCAGCTTATCTAGCGGGGGCCATCAAGAGACCCAGTACTTC.

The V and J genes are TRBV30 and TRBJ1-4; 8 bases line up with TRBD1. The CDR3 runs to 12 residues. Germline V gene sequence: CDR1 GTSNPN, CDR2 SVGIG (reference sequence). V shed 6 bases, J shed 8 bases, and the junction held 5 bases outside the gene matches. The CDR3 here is CACQRDREKLFF. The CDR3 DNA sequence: TGTGCCTGCCAAAGGGACAGGGAAAAACTGTTTTTT.

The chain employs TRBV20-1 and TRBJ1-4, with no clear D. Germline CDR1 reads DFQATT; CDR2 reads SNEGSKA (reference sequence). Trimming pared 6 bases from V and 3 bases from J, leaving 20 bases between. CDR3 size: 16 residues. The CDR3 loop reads CSASPLAARANEKLFF. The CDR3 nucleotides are TGCAGTGCCTCCCCTCTCGCCGCGAGGGCTAATGAAAAACTGTTTTTT.

This CDR3 reads CASSQLEETQYF. In DNA form, the CDR3 reads TGTGCCAGCAGCCAATTGGAGGAGACCCAGTACTTC. The chain has TRBV3-1 and TRBJ2-5, with D unclear. The CDR3 is 12 residues long. The ends were cut back, 2 bases at V and 5 bases at J, with 6 bases in the middle. Germline V gene data show CDR1 as LGHDT and CDR2 as YNNKEL (reference sequence).

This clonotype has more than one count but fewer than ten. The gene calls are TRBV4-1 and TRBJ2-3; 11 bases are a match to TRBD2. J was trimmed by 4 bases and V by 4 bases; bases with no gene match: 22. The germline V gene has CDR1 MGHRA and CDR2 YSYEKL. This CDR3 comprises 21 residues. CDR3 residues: CASSLPEVRVAGGPNPDTQYF. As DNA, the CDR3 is TGCGCCAGCAGCCTCCCGGAGGTGCGGGTAGCGGGGGGGCCTAATCCAGATACGCAGTATTTT.

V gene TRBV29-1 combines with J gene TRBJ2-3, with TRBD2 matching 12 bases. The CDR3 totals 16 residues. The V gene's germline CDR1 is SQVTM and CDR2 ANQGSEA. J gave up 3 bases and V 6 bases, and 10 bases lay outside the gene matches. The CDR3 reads CSVSTSGGGSTDTQYF. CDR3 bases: TGCAGCGTCTCGACTAGCGGGGGCGGAAGTACAGATACGCAGTATTTT.

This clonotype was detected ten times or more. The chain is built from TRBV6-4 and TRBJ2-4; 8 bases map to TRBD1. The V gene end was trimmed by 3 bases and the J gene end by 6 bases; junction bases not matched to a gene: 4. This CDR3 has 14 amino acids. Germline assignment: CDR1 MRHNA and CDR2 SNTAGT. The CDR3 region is CASSEDRAGNIQYF. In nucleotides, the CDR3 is TGTGCCAGCAGTGAGGACAGGGCAGGAAACATTCAGTACTTC.

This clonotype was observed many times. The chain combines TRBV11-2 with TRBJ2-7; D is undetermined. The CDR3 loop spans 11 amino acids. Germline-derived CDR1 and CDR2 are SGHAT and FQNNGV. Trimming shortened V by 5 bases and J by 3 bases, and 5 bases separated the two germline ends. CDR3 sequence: CASSQYYEQYF. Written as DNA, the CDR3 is TGTGCCAGCAGCCAATACTACGAGCAGTACTTC.

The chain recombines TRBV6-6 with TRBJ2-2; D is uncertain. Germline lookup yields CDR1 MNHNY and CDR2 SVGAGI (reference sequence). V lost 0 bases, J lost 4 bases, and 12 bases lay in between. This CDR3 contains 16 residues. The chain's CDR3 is CASSYSRLDVTGELFF. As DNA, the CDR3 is TGTGCCAGCAGTTACTCGCGGCTAGACGTCACCGGGGAGCTGTTTTTT.

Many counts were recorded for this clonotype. Written as DNA, the CDR3 is TGTGCCAGCAGCCAAGAACTGATCAACTATGGCTACACCTTC. Protein sequence: CASSQELINYGYTF. V and J are TRBV4-2 and TRBJ1-2; D uncertain. V gave up 0 bases and J gave up 2 bases, with 7 bases separating them. This CDR3 contains 14 residues. Germline V gene data show CDR1 as LGHNA and CDR2 as YNFKEQ.

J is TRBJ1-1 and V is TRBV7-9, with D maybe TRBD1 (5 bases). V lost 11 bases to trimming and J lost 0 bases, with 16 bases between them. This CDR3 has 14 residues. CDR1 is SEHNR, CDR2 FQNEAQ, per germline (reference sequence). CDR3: CAGAGSPLNTEAFF. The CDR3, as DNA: TGTGCCGGGGCAGGCAGCCCACTGAACACTGAAGCTTTCTTT. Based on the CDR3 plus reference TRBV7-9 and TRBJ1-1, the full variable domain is DTGVSQNPRHKITKRGQNVTFRCDPISEHNRLYWYRQTLGQGPEFLTYFQNEAQLEKSRLLSDRFSAERPKGSFSTLEIQRTEQGDSAMYLCAGAGSPLNTEAFFGQGTRLTVV.

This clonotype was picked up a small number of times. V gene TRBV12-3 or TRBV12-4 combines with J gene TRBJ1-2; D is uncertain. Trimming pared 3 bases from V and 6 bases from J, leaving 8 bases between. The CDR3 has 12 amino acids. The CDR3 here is CASSFYVDGYTF. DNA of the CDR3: TGTGCCAGCAGTTTTTACGTGGATGGCTACACCTTC.

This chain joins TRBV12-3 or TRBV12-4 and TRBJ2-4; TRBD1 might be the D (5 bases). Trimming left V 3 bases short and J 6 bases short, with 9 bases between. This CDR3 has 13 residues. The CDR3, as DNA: TGTGCCAGCAGTTTGACAGCCCTAAACATTCAGTACTTC. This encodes CASSLTALNIQYF.

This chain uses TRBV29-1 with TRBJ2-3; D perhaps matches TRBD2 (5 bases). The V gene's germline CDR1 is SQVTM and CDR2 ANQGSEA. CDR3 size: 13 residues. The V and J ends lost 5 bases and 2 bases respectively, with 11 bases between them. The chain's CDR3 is CSVMRDATDTQYF. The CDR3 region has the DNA TGCAGCGTTATGAGGGATGCCACAGATACGCAGTATTTT.

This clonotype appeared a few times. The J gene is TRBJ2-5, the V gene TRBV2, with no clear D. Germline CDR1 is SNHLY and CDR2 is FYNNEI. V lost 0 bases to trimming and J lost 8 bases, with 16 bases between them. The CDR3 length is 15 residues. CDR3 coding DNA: TGTGCCAGCAGTGAAGCAAACCGCATCTCAGGAACCCAGTACTTC. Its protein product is CASSEANRISGTQYF.

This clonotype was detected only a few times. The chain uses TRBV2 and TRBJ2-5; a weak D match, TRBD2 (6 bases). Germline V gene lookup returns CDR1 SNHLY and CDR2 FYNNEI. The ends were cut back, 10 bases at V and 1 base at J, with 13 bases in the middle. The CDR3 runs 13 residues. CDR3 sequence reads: CATTPGAQETQYF. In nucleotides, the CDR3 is TGTGCCACCACTCCGGGAGCCCAAGAGACCCAGTACTTC.

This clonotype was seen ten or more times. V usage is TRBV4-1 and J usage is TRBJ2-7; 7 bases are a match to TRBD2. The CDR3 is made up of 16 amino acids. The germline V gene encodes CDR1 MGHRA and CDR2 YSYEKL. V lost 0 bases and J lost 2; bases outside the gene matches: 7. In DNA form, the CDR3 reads TGCGCCAGCAGCCAAGACCAGAGCGGGGCAGCCTACGAGCAGTACTTC. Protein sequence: CASSQDQSGAAYEQYF.